Following are 2 T cell receptor beta chains from one sample sequenced in a study of tissue T cells after allogeneic stem cell transplantation. Here immunoSEQ multiplex PCR was the method, and the copy in TCRdb shows in-frame clones only, minus some. The sample shows 8,000 to 8,500 clones, roughly 45% of them seen only once. As to time point: mouse harvest day 7 after allogeneic transplant. Mouse grafts combined 10^7 T-cell-depleted bone marrow cells with 10^6 splenic CD5+ T cells. The sample comprised skin. Receptors originate from a female BALB/c mouse given C57BL/6 T cells with graft-versus-host disease after an allogeneic hematopoietic cell transplant.

Points on this clone: All gene names here are mouse names. The sequenced fragment ends 1 residue before the CDR3 boundary, so the rest is inferred from the germline J gene. V usage is TRBV22 and J usage is TRBJ2-3; TRBD1, the table's D call, lacks a check against the DNA. TRBV22 is a documented pseudogene. The CDR3 covers 13 residues. CDR3 DNA (partial): TGTGCCAGAGGACAGGGGAGTGCAGAAACGCTGTAT. It is translated as CARGQGSAETLY. The complete CDR3 protein is CARGQGSAETLYF.

Comment on this clone: Any gene name here is a mouse gene name. The read ends 1 residue shy of where the CDR3 ends; the end is completed using the germline J gene. The rearrangement joins TRBV16 to TRBJ2-5; D unclear. The CDR3 consists of 13 residues. V was shortened by 2 bases and J by 2 bases, with 5 bases between the two germline ends. From germline, CDR1 is SGHSA and CDR2 FRNQAP. CDR3 DNA (partial): TGTGCAAGCAGCTTACCGGGCCAAGACACCCAGTAC. As protein: CASSLPGQDTQY. The entire CDR3 reads CASSLPGQDTQYF.